This record covers a single TCR beta chain. The V and J ends lost 3 bases and 0 bases respectively, with 3 bases between them. Germline V CDR1 and CDR2: SGDLS, YYNGEE. The CDR3 is 12 residues long. This sample is part of a study of T-cell memory formation after mild COVID-19. About the research overall: The study found TCR clusters largely donor specific.

Each CDR3 protein gets one entry after TCRdb re-called the 5' RACE reads with MiXCR. The sample shows some 440,000 distinct CDR3 sequences, around a quarter of them seen only once. The sequenced sample was PBMCs or a T cell subset sorted from them (not recorded which). J is TRBJ1-2 and V is TRBV9; no reliable D call. This clonotype was sampled from an adult woman who had mild COVID-19 (a few samples of this study predate the infection). Cell type and time point are not known. CDR3 sequence reads: CASSGSNYGYTF. CDR3 DNA sequence: TGTGCCAGCAGCGGTTCTAACTATGGCTACACCTTC.